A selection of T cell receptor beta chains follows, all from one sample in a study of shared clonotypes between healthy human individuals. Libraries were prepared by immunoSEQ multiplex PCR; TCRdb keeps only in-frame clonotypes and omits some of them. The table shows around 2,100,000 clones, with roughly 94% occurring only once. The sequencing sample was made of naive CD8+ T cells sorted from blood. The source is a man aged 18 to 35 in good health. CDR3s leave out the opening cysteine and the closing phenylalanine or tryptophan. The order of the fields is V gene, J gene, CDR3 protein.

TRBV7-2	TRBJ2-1	ASSLDWTENEQF
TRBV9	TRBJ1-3	ASSVEGFGNTIY
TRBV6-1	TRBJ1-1	ASSPGQGLNTEAF
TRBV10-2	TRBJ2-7	ASSESGGMHYEQY
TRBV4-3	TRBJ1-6	ASSQDSLNSPLH
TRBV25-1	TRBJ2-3	ASSELRGHTDTQY
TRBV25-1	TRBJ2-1	ASSEYKDWTSGKVEQF
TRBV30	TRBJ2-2	AWSRTSGGLGVYLSGELF
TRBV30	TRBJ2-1	AWSVPGIEQF
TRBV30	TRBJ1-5	AWSRQKINQPQH
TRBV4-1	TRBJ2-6	ASSQEAPHSVSGANVLT
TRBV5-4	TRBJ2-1	ASSFPETWIDEQF
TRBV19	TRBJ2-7	ASSIVGSSSYEQY
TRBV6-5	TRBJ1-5	ASSSTGASQPQH
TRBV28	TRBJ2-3	ASTRTGVSTDTQY
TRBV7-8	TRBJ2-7	ASAPTGAEQY